The 3 T cell receptor beta chains given below trace back to one sample, sequenced in a study of PD-1 blockade in classical Hodgkin lymphoma. TCRdb's copy holds only in-frame clones and misses some; the assay was immunoSEQ multiplex PCR. Here the sample spans tens of thousands of clones, about 86% being singletons. Specified time point: cycle 4 day 1 (C4D1), after more than 5 weeks of nivolumab. After autologous stem cell transplantation all patients relapsed, and prior brentuximab vedotin exposure differed between cohorts. Magnetic negative selection served to purify CD4+ T cells out of PBMCs that had been thawed. The sample in question was CD4+ T cells from blood, obtained before the fourth cycle of nivolumab. The source is a human donor with classical Hodgkin lymphoma.

The rearrangement joins TRBV5-1 to TRBJ1-6, with 10 nucleotides matching TRBD1. The length of the CDR3 is 15 residues. CDR1 is SGHRS and CDR2 is YFSETQ in the germline V gene. J lost 9 bases, V lost 4 bases, and 7 bases had no gene match. The DNA for the CDR3 is TGCGCCAGCAGCGCCGGACAGGGGGAGGTTTCACCCCTCCACTTT. Protein product: CASSAGQGEVSPLHF.

The rearrangement links TRBV5-6 to TRBJ2-2, with TRBD1 matching over 9 bases. V was clipped by 4 bases and J by 4 bases; unmatched bases: 8. The CDR3 length is 16 residues. Germline V gives CDR1 SGHDT, CDR2 YYEEEE. This CDR3 reads CASSPGTGRATGELFF. CDR3 nucleotides: TGTGCCAGCAGCCCTGGGACAGGGAGAGCCACCGGGGAGCTGTTTTTT.

V usage is TRBV12-5 and J usage is TRBJ2-3; either TRBD1 or TRBD2 may supply D (5 bases each). In germline, CDR1 is LGHNT, CDR2 FRNRAP. The V end was cut by 0 bases, the J end by 2 bases, with 15 bases between. The CDR3 length is 17 residues. The CDR3 bases are TGTGCTAGTGGTTTGGTACTCGGGGCTGGGGACACAGATACGCAGTATTTT. It codes for CASGLVLGAGDTDTQYF.